These 12 T cell receptor beta chains were sequenced from one sample in a study of patients and donors after allogeneic stem cell transplantation. TCRdb redid the calling of the RT-PCR reads with MiXCR, one entry per CDR3 protein. There are around 150,000 distinct CDR3 sequences in the sample; roughly two fifths occur only once, and about 50% lies in the top ten. Sequences were obtained from blood, either unsorted or a sorted T cell fraction (not recorded which). These receptors were collected from a human donor who was either an allogeneic HSCT recipient or a stem cell or donor lymphocyte infusion donor (not recorded which). It is not recorded whose cells these are; they may come from a transplant donor.

This clonotype was detected only a few times. The rearrangement joins TRBV28 to TRBJ1-2, with no clear D. The CDR3 runs 12 residues. The V end lost 3 bases, the J end lost 4 bases, and 6 bases lay between the germline ends. Germline V lookup: CDR1 MDHEN, CDR2 SYDVKM. CDR3 sequence: CASSFAAYGYTF. CDR3 in DNA: TGTGCCAGCAGTTTCGCGGCCTATGGCTACACCTTC.

This clonotype was counted a few times. The V gene is TRBV24-1, the J gene TRBJ1-2; no clear D gene. V lost 9 bases to trimming and J lost 3 bases, with 13 bases between them. Per the germline V gene, CDR1 is KGHDR and CDR2 is SFDVKD. The CDR3 sequence is 13 residues long. Here the CDR3 reads CATGAEGDYGYTF. The CDR3 DNA follows: TGTGCCACCGGAGCGGAGGGTGACTATGGCTACACCTTC.

This sequence joins TRBV6-6 and TRBJ2-7; D gene uncertain. Germline CDR1 reads MNHNY; CDR2 reads SVGAGI (reference sequence). V was cut by 6 bases and J by 7 bases, with 16 bases left in between. This CDR3 spans 13 amino acids. In nucleotides, the CDR3 is TGTGCCAGCAGCCCTCCCCTCGAAGGAGAGCAGTACTTC. Its protein product is CASSPPLEGEQYF.

In its sample, this clonotype was seen a few times. The chain uses TRBV6-2 or TRBV6-3 and TRBJ1-2; TRBD1 might be the D (5 bases). This CDR3 spans 13 amino acids. Germline CDR1 MNHEY, CDR2 SVGEGT. Trimming cost V 6 bases and J 6 bases, with 14 bases left between them. The CDR3 is CASSRDREDGYTF. CDR3 DNA sequence: TGTGCCAGCAGCCGGGACCGGGAGGATGGCTACACCTTC.

This clonotype appeared a few times. CDR3 DNA: TGTGCCAGCACCGCTCTAGCGGGGGTAGGAGATACGCAGTATTTT. It yields the protein CASTALAGVGDTQYF. The chain recombines TRBV28 with TRBJ2-3; 10 nucleotides line up with TRBD2. The CDR3 loop spans 15 amino acids. Germline values: CDR1 MDHEN, CDR2 SYDVKM. V lost 7 bases and J lost 5; bases outside the gene matches: 9.

V and J are TRBV4-3 and TRBJ1-6; 11 bases line up with TRBD1. Per the germline V gene, CDR1 is LGHNA and CDR2 is YSLEER. After removal of 0 bases from V and 5 bases from J, the junction contained 12 bases not matched to a gene. The CDR3 is made up of 20 amino acids. DNA of the CDR3: TGCGCCAGCAGCCAAGATAGAATCGGGGGACAGGGGGTGAATAATTCACCCCTCCACTTT. It specifies CASSQDRIGGQGVNNSPLHF.

In this sample, this clonotype turned up a few times. V usage is TRBV9 and J usage is TRBJ1-5; no clear D gene. The CDR3 runs to 13 residues. The germline CDR1 and CDR2 sequences are SGDLS and YYNGEE. Trimming removed 4 bases at V and 5 bases at J, with 10 bases between. DNA of the CDR3: TGTGCCAGCAGCTCGGGAGGAGATCAGCCCCAGCATTTT. It translates to CASSSGGDQPQHF. Based on the CDR3 plus reference TRBV9 and TRBJ1-5, the full variable domain is DSGVTQTPKHLITATGQRVTLRCSPRSGDLSVYWYQQSLDQGLQFLIQYYNGEERAKGNILERFSAQQFPDLHSELNLSSLELGDSALYFCASSSGGDQPQHFGDGTRLSIL.

This clonotype was counted a few times. The CDR3 nucleotides read TGTGCCAGCAGTGAATGGGTGGGACCCAACACTGAAGCTTTCTTT. Residues: CASSEWVGPNTEAFF. The rearrangement uses TRBV25-1 and TRBJ1-1, with D perhaps TRBD1 (5 bases). This CDR3 spans 15 amino acids. Germline values: CDR1 MGHDK, CDR2 SYGVNS. V was cut by 1 base and J by 2 bases, with 11 bases left in between.

This chain uses TRBV7-2 with TRBJ1-1; no definite D call. CDR3 length equals 13 residues. Trimming removed 5 bases from V and 4 bases from J, with 11 bases in between. Per germline, CDR1 SGHTA and CDR2 FQGNSA. The CDR3 nucleotides are TGTGCCAGCAGCCCCCCGCTAAGCACTGAAGCTTTCTTT. Its translation is CASSPPLSTEAFF.

The J gene is TRBJ2-1, the V gene TRBV12-3 or TRBV12-4; 10 bases fit TRBD2. Losses at the gene ends were 2 bases for V and 7 bases for J; bases not matched to a gene: 5. The CDR3 length is 15 residues. The CDR3: CASSLTSGVGNEQFF. The CDR3 DNA sequence: TGTGCCAGCAGTTTAACTAGCGGGGTTGGTAATGAGCAGTTCTTC.

The J gene is TRBJ1-3, the V gene TRBV21-1. TRBV21-1 is recorded as a pseudogene. The CDR3 contains 11 residues. The CDR3 coding sequence is TGTGCCAGCAGCAAGGACCTAACCATATATTTT. It specifies CASSKDLTIYF.

This clonotype was detected only a few times. This rearrangement joins TRBV27 to TRBJ2-2, with 15 bases that match TRBD2. The CDR3 runs 17 residues. V lost 6 bases, J lost 0 bases, and 2 bases stayed unmatched. From germline, CDR1 is MNHEY and CDR2 SMNVEV (reference sequence). CDR3 coding DNA: TGTGCCAGCAGACGGACTAGCGGGGGGGCGAACACCGGGGAGCTGTTTTTT. Translated: CASRRTSGGANTGELFF.